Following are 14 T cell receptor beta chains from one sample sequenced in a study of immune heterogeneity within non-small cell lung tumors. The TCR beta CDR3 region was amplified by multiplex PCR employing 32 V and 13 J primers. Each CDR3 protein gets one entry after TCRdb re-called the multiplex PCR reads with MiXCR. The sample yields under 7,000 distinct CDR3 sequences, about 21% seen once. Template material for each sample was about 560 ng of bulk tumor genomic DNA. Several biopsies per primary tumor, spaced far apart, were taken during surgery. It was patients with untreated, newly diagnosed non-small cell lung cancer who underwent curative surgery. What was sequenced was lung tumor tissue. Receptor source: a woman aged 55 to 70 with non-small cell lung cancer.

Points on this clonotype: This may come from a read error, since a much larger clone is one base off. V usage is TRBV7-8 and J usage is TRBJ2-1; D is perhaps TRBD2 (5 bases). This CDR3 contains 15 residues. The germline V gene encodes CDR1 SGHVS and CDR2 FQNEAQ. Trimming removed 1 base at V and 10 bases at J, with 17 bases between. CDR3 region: CASSLGRWGEKEQFF. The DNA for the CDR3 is TGTGCCAGCAGCTTAGGTCGATGGGGAGAAAAGGAGCAGTTCTTC.

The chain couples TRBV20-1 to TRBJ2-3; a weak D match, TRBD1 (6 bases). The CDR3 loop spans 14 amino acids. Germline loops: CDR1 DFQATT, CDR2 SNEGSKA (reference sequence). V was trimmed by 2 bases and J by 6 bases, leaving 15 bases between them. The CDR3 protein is CSARRDIRKDTQYF. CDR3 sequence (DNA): TGCAGTGCTAGAAGGGACATCCGGAAGGATACGCAGTATTTT.

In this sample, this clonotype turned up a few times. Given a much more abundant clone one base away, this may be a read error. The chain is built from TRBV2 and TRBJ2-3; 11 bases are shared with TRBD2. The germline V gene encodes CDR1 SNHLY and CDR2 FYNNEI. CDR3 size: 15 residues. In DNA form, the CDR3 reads TGTGCTTCTTCACCCACTAGCGGGAGAACAGATAAGCAGTATTTT. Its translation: CASSPTSGRTDKQYF. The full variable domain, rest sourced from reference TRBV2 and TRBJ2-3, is EPEVTQTPSHQVTQMGQEVILRCVPISNHLYFYWYRQILGQKVEFLVSFYNNEISEKSEIFDDQFSVERPDGSNFTLKIRSTKLEDSAMYFCASSPTSGRTDKQYFGPGTRLTVL.

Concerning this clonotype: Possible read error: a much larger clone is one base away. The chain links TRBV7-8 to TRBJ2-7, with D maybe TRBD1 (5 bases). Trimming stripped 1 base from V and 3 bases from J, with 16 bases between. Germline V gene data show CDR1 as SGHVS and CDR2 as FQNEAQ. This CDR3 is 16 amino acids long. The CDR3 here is CASSLEGPSPFYEQYF. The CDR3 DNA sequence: TGTGCCAGCAGCTTAGAGGGGCCTAGTCCATTCTACGAGCAGTACTTC.

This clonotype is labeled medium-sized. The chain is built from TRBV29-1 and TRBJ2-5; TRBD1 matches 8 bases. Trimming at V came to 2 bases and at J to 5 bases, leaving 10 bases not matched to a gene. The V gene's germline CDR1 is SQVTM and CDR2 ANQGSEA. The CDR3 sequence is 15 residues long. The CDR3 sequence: CSVERGRGRDETQYF. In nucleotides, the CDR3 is TGCAGCGTTGAACGGGGCAGGGGGCGCGATGAGACCCAGTACTTC.

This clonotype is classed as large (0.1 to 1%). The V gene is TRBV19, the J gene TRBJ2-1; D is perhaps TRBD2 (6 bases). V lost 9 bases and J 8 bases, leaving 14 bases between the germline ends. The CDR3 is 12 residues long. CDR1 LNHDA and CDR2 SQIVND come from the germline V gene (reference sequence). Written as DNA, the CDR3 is TGTGCCAGCAGTCCGGGGGTGTATGAGCAGTTCTTC. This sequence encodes CASSPGVYEQFF.

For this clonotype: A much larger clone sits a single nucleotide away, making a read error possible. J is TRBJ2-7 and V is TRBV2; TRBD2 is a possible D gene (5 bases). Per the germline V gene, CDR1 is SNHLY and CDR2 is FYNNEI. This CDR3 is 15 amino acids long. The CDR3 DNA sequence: TGTGCCAGCAGTGAACGGACCGGGGTCTCCTACGAGCATTACTTC. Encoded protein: CASSERTGVSYEHYF.

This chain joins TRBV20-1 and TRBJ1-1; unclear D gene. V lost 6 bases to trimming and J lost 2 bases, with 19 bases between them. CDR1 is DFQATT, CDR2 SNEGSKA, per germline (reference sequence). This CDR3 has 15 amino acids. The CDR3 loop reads CSATRHSKGNTEAFF. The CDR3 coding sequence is TGCAGTGCAACCAGACATTCTAAGGGAAACACTGAAGCTTTCTTT.

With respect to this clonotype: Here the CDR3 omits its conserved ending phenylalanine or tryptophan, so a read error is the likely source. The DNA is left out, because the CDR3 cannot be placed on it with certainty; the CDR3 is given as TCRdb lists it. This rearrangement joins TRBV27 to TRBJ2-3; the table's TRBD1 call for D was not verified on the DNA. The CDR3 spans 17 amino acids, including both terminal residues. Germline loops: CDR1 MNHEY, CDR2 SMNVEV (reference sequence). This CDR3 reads CASSPRVRTGASQYFGP.

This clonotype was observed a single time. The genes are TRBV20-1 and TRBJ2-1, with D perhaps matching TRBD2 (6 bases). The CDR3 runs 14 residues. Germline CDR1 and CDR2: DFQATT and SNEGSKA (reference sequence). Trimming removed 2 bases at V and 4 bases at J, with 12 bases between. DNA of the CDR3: TGCAGTGCTAGAATGCTAGCGTCATACAATGAGCAGTTCTTC. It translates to CSARMLASYNEQFF.

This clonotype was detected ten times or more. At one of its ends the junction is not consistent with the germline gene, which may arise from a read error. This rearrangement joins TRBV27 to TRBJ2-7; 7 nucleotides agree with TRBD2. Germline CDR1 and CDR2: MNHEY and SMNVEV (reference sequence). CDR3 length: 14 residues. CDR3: CAGSLSFGGGEQYF. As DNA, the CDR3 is TGTGCCGGCAGTTTGAGTTTTGGGGGGGGCGAGCAGTACTTC.

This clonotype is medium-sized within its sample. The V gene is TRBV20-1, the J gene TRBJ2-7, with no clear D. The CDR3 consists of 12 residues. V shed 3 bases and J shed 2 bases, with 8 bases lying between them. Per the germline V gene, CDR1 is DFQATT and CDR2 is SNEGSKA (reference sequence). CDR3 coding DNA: TGCAGTGCTAGGGCAGAACCCTACGAGCAGTACTTC. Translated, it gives CSARAEPYEQYF.

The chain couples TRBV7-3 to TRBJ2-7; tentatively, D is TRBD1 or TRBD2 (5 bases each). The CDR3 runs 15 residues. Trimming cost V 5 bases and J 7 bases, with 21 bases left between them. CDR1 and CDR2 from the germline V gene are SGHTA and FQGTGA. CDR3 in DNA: TGTGCCAGCAGCCTCAGCACGGGGCCTTGGGGGGAGCAGTACTTC. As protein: CASSLSTGPWGEQYF.

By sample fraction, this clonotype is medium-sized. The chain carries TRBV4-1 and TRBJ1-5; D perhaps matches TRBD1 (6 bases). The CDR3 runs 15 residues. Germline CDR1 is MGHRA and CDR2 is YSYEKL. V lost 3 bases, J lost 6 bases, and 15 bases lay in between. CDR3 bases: TGCGCCAGCAGCCAGGCAGGGGCTGCGAGTCAGCCCCAGCATTTT. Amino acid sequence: CASSQAGAASQPQHF.